The clone carrying this T cell receptor beta chain was detected ten times or more. Antigen specificity is unknown. The CDR3 totals 13 residues. The J segment lost 9 bases and the V segment lost 5 bases, leaving 9 bases of the junction unmatched. Germline-derived CDR1 and CDR2 are SGHTA and FQGTGA. TCRdb reprocessed the 5' RACE reads via MiXCR and lists one record per CDR3 protein. The sample yields a few hundred thousand distinct CDR3 sequences, roughly 4.3% seen once. The sample is drawn from a study of T cells after yellow fever vaccination. General study findings and limits: Contaminants from the bulk population, in the form of abundant clonotypes, could be found in FACS-sorted repertoires.

The rearrangement joins TRBV7-3 to TRBJ2-5, with 7 bases fitting TRBD2. The source material was PBMCs, sampled 5 days after the yellow fever booster vaccination. The sequence derives from a man younger than 35 who received the YFV17D yellow fever vaccine. The CDR3 DNA reads TGTGCCAGCAGCGAGGGAGGGTCGAAGGCCCAGTACTTC. Protein: CASSEGGSKAQYF.